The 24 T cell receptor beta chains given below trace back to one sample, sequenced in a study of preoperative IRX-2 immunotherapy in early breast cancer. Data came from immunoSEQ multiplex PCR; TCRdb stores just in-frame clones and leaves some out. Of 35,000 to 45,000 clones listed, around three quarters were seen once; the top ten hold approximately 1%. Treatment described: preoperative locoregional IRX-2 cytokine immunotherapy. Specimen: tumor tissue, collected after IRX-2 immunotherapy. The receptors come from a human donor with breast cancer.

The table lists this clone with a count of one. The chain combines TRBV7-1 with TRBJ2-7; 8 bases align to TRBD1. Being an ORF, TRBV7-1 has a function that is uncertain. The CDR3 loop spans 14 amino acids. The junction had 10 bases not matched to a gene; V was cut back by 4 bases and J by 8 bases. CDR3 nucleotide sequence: TGTGCCAGCAGCTTGAAGACAGGGGCTCCAAAGCAGTACTTC. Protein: CASSLKTGAPKQYF.

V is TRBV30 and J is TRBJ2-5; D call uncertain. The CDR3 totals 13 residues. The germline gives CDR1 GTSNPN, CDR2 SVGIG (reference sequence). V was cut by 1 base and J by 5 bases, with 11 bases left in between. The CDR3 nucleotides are TGTGCCTGGAGTGGTCGACGTAGGGAGACCCAGTACTTC. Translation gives CAWSGRRRETQYF.

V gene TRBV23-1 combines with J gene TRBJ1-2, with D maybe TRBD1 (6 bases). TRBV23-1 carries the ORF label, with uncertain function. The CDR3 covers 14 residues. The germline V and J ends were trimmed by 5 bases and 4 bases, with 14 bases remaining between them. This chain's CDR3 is CASSCRTERYGYTF. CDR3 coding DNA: TGCGCCAGCAGTTGCCGGACAGAACGCTATGGCTACACCTTC.

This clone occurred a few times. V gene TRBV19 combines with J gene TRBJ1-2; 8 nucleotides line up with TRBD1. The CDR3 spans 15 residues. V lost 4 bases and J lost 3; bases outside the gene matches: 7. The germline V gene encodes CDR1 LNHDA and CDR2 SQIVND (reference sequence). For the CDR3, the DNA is TGTGCCAGTAGTACCCAGGGGGCGGACTACTATGGCTACACCTTC. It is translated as CASSTQGADYYGYTF.

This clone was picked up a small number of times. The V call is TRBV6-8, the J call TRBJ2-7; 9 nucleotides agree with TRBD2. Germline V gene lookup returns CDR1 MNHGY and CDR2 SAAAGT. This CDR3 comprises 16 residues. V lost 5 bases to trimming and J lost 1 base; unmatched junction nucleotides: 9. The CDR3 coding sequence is TGTGCCAGCAGTCTTCCCCTAGCGGGGCCATCCTACGAGCAGTACTTC. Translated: CASSLPLAGPSYEQYF.

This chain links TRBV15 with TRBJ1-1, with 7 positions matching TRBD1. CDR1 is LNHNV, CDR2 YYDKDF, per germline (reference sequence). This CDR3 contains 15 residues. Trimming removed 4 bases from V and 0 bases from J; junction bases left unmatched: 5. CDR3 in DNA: TGTGCCACCAGCAAGGGACAGCTCATGAACACTGAAGCTTTCTTT. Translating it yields CATSKGQLMNTEAFF. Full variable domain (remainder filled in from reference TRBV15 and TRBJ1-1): DAMVIQNPRYQVTQFGKPVTLSCSQTLNHNVMYWYQQKSSQAPKLLFHYYDKDFNNEADTPDNFQSRRPNTSFCFLDIRSPGLGDTAMYLCATSKGQLMNTEAFFGQGTRLTVV.

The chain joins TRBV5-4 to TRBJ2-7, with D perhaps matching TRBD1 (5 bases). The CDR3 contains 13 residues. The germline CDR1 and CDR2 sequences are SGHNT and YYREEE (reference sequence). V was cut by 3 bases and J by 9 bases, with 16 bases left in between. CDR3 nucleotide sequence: TGTGCCAGCAGCTCCGATAGGCAGGGTGGGCAGTACTTC. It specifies CASSSDRQGGQYF. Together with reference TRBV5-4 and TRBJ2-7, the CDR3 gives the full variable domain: ETGVTQSPTHLIKTRGQQVTLRCSSQSGHNTVSWYQQALGQGPQFIFQYYREEENGRGNFPPRFSGLQFPNYSSELNVNALELDDSALYLCASSSDRQGGQYFGPGTRLTVT.

DNA of the CDR3: TGTGCCAGCAGCCCGGCTAGCGGGAGGGCCGCCCACAATGAGCAGTTCTTC. It is translated as CASSPASGRAAHNEQFF. The chain joins TRBV14 to TRBJ2-1, with 12 bases lining up with TRBD2. The germline CDR1 and CDR2 sequences are SGHDN and FVKESK. The CDR3 has 17 amino acids. The V and J ends lost 4 bases and 5 bases, in that order; junction bases with no gene match: 9. Full variable domain (outside the CDR3, taken from reference TRBV14 and TRBJ2-1): EAGVTQFPSHSVIEKGQTVTLRCDPISGHDNLYWYRRVMGKEIKFLLHFVKESKQDESGMPNNRFLAERTGGTYSTLKVQPAELEDSGVYFCASSPASGRAAHNEQFFGPGTRLTVL.

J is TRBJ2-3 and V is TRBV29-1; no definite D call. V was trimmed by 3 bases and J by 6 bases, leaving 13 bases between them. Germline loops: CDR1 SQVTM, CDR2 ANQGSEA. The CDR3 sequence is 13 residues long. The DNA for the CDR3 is TGCAGCGTTGAGTTAGGCGTCCAGGATACGCAGTATTTT. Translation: CSVELGVQDTQYF.

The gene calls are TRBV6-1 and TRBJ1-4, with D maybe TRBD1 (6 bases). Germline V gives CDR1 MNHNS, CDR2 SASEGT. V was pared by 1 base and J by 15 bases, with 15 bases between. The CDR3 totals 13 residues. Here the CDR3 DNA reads TGTGCCAGCAGTGAAGGACAGGCCCTGCTCTTGTTTTTT. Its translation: CASSEGQALLLFF.

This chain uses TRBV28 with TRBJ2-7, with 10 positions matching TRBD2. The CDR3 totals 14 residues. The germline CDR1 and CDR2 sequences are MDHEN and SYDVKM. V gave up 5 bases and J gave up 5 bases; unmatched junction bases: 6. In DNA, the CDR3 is TGTGCCAGCAGTACCCCCGGGACTAGCGACGAGCAGTACTTC. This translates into CASSTPGTSDEQYF.

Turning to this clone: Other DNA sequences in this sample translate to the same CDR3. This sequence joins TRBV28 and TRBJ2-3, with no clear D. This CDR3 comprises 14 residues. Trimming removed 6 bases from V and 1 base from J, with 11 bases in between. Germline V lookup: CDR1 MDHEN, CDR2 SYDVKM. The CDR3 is CASSRLLGTDTQYF. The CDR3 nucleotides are TGTGCCAGCAGCCGCCTACTTGGCACAGATACGCAGTATTTT. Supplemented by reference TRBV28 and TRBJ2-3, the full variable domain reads DVKVTQSSRYLVKRTGEKVFLECVQDMDHENMFWYRQDPGLGLRLIYFSYDVKMKEKGDIPEGYSVSREKKERFSLILESASTNQTSMYLCASSRLLGTDTQYFGPGTRLTVL.

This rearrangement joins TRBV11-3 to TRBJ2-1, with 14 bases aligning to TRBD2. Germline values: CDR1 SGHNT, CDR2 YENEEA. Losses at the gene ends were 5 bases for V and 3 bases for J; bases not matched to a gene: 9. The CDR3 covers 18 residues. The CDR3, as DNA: TGTGCCAGCAGCCTGGGACTAGCGGGGGCGACGATCTACAATGAGCAGTTCTTC. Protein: CASSLGLAGATIYNEQFF.

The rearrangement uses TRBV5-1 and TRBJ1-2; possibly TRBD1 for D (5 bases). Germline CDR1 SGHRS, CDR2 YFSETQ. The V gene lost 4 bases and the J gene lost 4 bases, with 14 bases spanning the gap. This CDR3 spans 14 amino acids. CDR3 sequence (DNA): TGCGCCAGCAGCCAAGGGGACGACATCTATGGCTACACCTTC. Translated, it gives CASSQGDDIYGYTF.

This CDR3 reads CASSEGGYGYTF. The CDR3 DNA sequence: TGTGCCAGCAGTGAAGGGGGATATGGCTACACCTTC. The rearrangement links TRBV6-1 to TRBJ1-2; D gene unclear. V dropped 1 base and J dropped 5 bases, with 5 bases sitting between them. The CDR3 runs 12 residues. Germline V gives CDR1 MNHNS, CDR2 SASEGT.

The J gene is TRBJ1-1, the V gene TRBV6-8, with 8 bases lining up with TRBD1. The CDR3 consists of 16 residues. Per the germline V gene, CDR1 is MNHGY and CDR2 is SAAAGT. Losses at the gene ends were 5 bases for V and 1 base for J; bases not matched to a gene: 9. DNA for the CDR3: TGTGCCAGCAGTCCCCGGCAGGGGGCAGGGAACACTGAAGCTTTCTTT. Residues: CASSPRQGAGNTEAFF.

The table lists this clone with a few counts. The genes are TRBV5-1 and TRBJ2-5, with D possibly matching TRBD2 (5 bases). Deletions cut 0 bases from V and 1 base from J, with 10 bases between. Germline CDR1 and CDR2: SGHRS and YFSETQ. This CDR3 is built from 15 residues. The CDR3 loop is CASSLGTLTQETQYF. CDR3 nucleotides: TGCGCCAGCAGCTTGGGGACTCTAACCCAAGAGACCCAGTACTTC.

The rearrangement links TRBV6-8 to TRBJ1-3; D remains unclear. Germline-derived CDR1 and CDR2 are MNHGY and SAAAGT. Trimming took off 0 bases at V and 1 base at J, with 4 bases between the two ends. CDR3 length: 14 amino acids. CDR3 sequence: CASSYSLSGNTIYF. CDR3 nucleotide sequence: TGTGCCAGCAGTTACTCGTTGTCTGGAAACACCATATATTTT.

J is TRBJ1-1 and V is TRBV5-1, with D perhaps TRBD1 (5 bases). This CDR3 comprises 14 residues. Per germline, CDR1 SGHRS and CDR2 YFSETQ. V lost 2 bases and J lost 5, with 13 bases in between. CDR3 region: CASSFEGRGTEAFF. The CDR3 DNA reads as TGCGCCAGCAGCTTTGAGGGAAGGGGAACTGAAGCTTTCTTT. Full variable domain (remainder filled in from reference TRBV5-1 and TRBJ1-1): KAGVTQTPRYLIKTRGQQVTLSCSPISGHRSVSWYQQTPGQGLQFLFEYFSETQRNKGNFPGRFSGRQFSNSRSEMNVSTLELGDSALYLCASSFEGRGTEAFFGQGTRLTVV.

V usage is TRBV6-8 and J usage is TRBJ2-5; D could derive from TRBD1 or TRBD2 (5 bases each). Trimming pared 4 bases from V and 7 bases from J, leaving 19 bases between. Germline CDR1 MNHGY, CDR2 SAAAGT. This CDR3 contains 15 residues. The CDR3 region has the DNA TGTGCCAGCAGTTCCCCCCCCGGGGCCGAAGGGACCCAGTACTTC. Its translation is CASSSPPGAEGTQYF.

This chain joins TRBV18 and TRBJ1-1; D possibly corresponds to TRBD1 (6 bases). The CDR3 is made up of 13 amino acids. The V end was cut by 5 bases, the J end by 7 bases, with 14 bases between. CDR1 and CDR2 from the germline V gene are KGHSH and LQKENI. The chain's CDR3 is CASSFSDRFEAFF. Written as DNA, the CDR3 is TGTGCCAGCTCATTTTCAGACAGGTTTGAAGCTTTCTTT.

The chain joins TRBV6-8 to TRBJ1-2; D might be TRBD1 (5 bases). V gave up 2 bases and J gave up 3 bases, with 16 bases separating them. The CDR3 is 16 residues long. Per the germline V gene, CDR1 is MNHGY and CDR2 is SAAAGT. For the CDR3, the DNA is TGTGCCAGCAGTTACCCCAGGAGTACAGGACACTATGGCTACACCTTC. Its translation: CASSYPRSTGHYGYTF.

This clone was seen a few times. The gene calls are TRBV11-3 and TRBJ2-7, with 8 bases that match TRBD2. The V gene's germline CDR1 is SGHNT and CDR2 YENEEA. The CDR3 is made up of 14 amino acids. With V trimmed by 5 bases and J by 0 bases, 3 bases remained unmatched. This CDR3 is CASSHGTSSYEQYF. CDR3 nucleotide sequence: TGTGCCAGCAGCCATGGGACTAGCTCCTACGAGCAGTACTTC.

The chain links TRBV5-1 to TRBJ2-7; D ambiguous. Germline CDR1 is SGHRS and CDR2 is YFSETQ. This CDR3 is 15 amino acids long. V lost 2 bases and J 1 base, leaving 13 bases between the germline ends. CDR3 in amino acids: CASSFSSSISYEQYF. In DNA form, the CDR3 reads TGCGCCAGCAGCTTTTCCTCGAGCATTTCCTACGAGCAGTACTTC.